The next 16 T cell receptor beta chains were all read from a single sample in a study of blood T cell repertoires in COVID-19. Libraries were prepared by immunoSEQ multiplex PCR; TCRdb keeps only in-frame clonotypes and omits some of them. Of some 320,000 clones in the sample, 90% were seen once. Sequencing used PBMCs or T cells enriched from blood (not recorded which). These receptors came from a man aged 60-69 years who had recovered from COVID-19.

The chain combines TRBV19 with TRBJ1-6; 7 nucleotides agree with TRBD1. This CDR3 is 21 amino acids long. In germline, CDR1 is LNHDA, CDR2 SQIVND (reference sequence). Trimming took 0 bases from V and 0 from J; bases not matched to a gene: 14. CDR3 loop: CASSIESGGTAPLSYNSPLHF. CDR3 coding DNA: TGTGCCAGTAGTATAGAAAGCGGCGGGACAGCCCCTCTCTCCTATAATTCACCCCTCCACTTT.

CDR3 sequence: CASKLLQANYGYTF. CDR3 DNA: TGTGCCAGCAAGTTACTCCAGGCCAACTATGGCTACACCTTC. V gene TRBV27 combines with J gene TRBJ1-2; no clear D. The germline gives CDR1 MNHEY, CDR2 SMNVEV (reference sequence). Trimming shortened V by 7 bases and J by 2 bases, and 14 bases separated the two germline ends. This CDR3 spans 14 amino acids.

V usage is TRBV27 and J usage is TRBJ1-4; tentative D call: TRBD1 (6 bases). V lost 10 bases to trimming and J lost 0 bases, with 21 bases between them. CDR3 length: 17 amino acids. Germline V gene sequence: CDR1 MNHEY, CDR2 SMNVEV (reference sequence). CDR3 nucleotides: TGTGCCACCTACAGGGACGGGACATTCTCAACTAATGAAAAACTGTTTTTT. It codes for CATYRDGTFSTNEKLFF.

The rearrangement joins TRBV7-8 to TRBJ1-1, with 10 positions matching TRBD1. This CDR3 region has 16 residues. V shed 5 bases and J 0 bases; nucleotides not matched to a gene: 6. Germline-derived CDR1 and CDR2 are SGHVS and FQNEAQ. CDR3: CASSRRQGAMNTEAFF. Written as DNA, the CDR3 is TGTGCCAGCAGCAGGCGACAGGGGGCCATGAACACTGAAGCTTTCTTT.

This clone showed up just once. V usage is TRBV7-9 and J usage is TRBJ2-3; 15 nucleotides match TRBD2. Germline loops: CDR1 SEHNR, CDR2 FQNEAQ (reference sequence). The V segment lost 2 bases and the J segment 6 bases; nucleotides outside the gene matches: 6. The CDR3 consists of 17 residues. The CDR3 here is CASSLRTSGGDFDTQYF. The CDR3 region has the DNA TGTGCCAGCAGCTTACGGACTAGCGGGGGGGATTTTGATACGCAGTATTTT.

The V call is TRBV6-5, the J call TRBJ1-2, with D possibly TRBD1 on 5 matching bases. Germline V gene sequence: CDR1 MNHEY, CDR2 SVGAGI. The CDR3 is made up of 14 amino acids. Trimming pared 4 bases from V and 0 bases from J, leaving 9 bases between. CDR3 region: CASSSTTANYGYTF. The CDR3 nucleotides read TGTGCCAGCAGTTCTACGACAGCTAACTATGGCTACACCTTC.

J is TRBJ1-6 and V is TRBV7-9; TRBD1 is a possible D gene (5 bases). The CDR3 runs 14 residues. Germline V CDR1 and CDR2: SEHNR, FQNEAQ (reference sequence). Trimming took 0 bases from V and 8 from J, leaving 8 bases between them. For the CDR3, the DNA is TGTGCCAGCAGCTTAGCGTTCAGGGATTCACCCCTCCACTTT. Protein product: CASSLAFRDSPLHF.

This chain connects TRBV4-3 to TRBJ2-5, with 7 bases fitting TRBD1. The J segment lost 5 bases and the V segment lost 0 bases, leaving 9 bases of the junction unmatched. CDR1 and CDR2 from the germline V gene are LGHNA and YSLEER. This CDR3 is 16 amino acids long. The CDR3 DNA reads as TGCGCCAGCAGCCAAGATTACCGACAGGGCGGTGAGACCCAGTACTTC. This sequence encodes CASSQDYRQGGETQYF.

This chain uses TRBV19 with TRBJ1-2, with a tentative D call TRBD1 (6 bases). Trimming left V 3 bases short and J 7 bases short, with 15 bases between. There are 14 residues in the CDR3. CDR1 LNHDA and CDR2 SQIVND come from the germline V gene (reference sequence). The CDR3 DNA is TGTGCCAGTAGTATGGCCAGGGGATTGTTTGGCTACACCTTC. Protein sequence: CASSMARGLFGYTF.

The rearrangement links TRBV10-1 to TRBJ2-3; 10 nucleotides line up with TRBD1. The ends lost 4 bases at V and 4 bases at J; junction bases unmatched: 2. The germline gives CDR1 WNHNN, CDR2 SYGVQD (reference sequence). CDR3 length: 14 residues. CDR3 sequence reads: CASSGTGGADTQYF. CDR3 in DNA: TGCGCCAGCAGTGGGACAGGGGGAGCAGATACGCAGTATTTT.

This chain links TRBV4-1 with TRBJ2-2; 10 bases match TRBD2. The J segment lost 6 bases and the V segment lost 4 bases, leaving 11 bases of the junction unmatched. The germline CDR1 and CDR2 sequences are MGHRA and YSYEKL. There are 17 residues in the CDR3. The CDR3 DNA sequence: TGCGCCAGCAGCCCCTGGACTAGCGGACCTTCGGCCGGGGAGCTGTTTTTT. Encoded protein: CASSPWTSGPSAGELFF.

The V and J genes are TRBV3-1 (or the pseudogene TRBV3-2) and TRBJ2-7; the match to TRBD2 covers 12 bases. Unmatched junction bases numbered 3, after V lost 1 base and J lost 8 bases. This CDR3 is 14 amino acids long. Per the germline V gene, CDR1 is LGHDT and CDR2 is YNNKEL (reference sequence). CDR3 in DNA: TGTGCCAGCAGCCAAGGACTAGCGGGAGCTAAGCAGTACTTC. Its protein is CASSQGLAGAKQYF.

This clone was counted between two and nine times. The gene calls are TRBV12-3 or TRBV12-4 and TRBJ1-1; D is unresolved. The CDR3 has 11 amino acids. V was shortened by 3 bases and J by 11 bases, with 10 bases between the two germline ends. CDR3 loop: CASSFGERAFF. The CDR3 DNA reads as TGTGCCAGCAGTTTTGGGGAGAGGGCTTTCTTT.

The CDR3 reads CASSPGGWGLGNTIYF. CDR3 coding DNA: TGTGCCAGCAGCCCGGGGGGTTGGGGCCTCGGAAACACCATATATTTT. This chain links TRBV13 with TRBJ1-3; D perhaps matches TRBD1 (5 bases). This CDR3 has 16 amino acids. From germline, CDR1 is PRHDT and CDR2 FYEKMQ (reference sequence). V lost 5 bases, J lost 4 bases, and 18 bases lay in between. The full variable domain, in which reference TRBV13 and TRBJ1-3 provide the parts outside the CDR3, is AAGVIQSPRHLIKEKRETATLKCYPIPRHDTVYWYQQGPGQDPQFLISFYEKMQSDKGSIPDRFSAQQFSDYHSELNMSSLELGDSALYFCASSPGGWGLGNTIYFGEGSWLTVV.

The chain is built from TRBV4-1 and TRBJ1-5; tentative D call: TRBD1 (5 bases). V lost 1 base and J 6 bases, leaving 10 bases between the germline ends. The CDR3 runs to 14 residues. CDR1 and CDR2 (germline): MGHRA, YSYEKL. The CDR3: CASSQGQGSQPQHF. The CDR3 region has the DNA TGCGCCAGCAGCCAAGGGCAGGGTAGTCAGCCCCAGCATTTT.

The chain carries TRBV2 and TRBJ1-1, with D possibly matching TRBD1 (6 bases). V was shortened by 3 bases and J by 8 bases, with 25 bases between the two germline ends. There are 17 residues in the CDR3. Germline V CDR1 and CDR2: SNHLY, FYNNEI. The CDR3 bases are TGTGCCAGCAGTGAGGGGATAGGACAGAGAGGGTGGGGAGAAGCTTTCTTT. Residues: CASSEGIGQRGWGEAFF.